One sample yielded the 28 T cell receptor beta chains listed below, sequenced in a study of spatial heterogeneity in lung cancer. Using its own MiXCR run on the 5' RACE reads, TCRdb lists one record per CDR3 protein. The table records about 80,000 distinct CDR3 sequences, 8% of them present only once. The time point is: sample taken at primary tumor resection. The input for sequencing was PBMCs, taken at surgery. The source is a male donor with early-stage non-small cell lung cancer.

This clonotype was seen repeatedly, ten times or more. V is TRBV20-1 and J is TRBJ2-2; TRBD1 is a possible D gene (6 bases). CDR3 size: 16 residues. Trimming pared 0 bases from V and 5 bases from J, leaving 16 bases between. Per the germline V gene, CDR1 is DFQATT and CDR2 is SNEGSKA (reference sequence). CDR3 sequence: CSARDRVTGQTGELFF. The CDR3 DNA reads TGCAGTGCTAGAGATCGAGTTACAGGACAGACCGGGGAGCTGTTTTTT.

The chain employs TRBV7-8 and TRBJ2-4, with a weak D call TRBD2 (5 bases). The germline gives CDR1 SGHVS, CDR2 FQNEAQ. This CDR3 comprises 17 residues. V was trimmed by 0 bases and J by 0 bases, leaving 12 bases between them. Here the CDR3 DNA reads TGTGCCAGCAGCTTAGCGCCTGGAGGACTAGCCAAAAACATTCAGTACTTC. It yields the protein CASSLAPGGLAKNIQYF.

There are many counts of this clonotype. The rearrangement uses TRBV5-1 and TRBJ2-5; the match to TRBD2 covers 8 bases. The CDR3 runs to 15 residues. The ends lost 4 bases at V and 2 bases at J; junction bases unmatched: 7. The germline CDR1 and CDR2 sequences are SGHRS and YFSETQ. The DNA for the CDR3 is TGCGCCAGCAGCCCGGGACTAGTGGGGCAAGAGACCCAGTACTTC. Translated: CASSPGLVGQETQYF.

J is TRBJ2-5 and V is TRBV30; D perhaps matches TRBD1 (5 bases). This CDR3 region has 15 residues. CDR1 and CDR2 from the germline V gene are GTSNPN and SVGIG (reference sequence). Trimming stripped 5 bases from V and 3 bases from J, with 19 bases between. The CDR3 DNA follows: TGTGCCTGGGGCCCCCTTACAGGCCCTAAAGAGACCCAGTACTTC. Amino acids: CAWGPLTGPKETQYF.

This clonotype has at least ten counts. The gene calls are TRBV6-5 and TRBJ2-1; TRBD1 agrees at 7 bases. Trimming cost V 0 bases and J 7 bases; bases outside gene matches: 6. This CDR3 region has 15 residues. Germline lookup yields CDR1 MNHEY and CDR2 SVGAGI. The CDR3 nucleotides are TGTGCCAGCAGTTACTCAAGGGGGCTTAGAAATGAGCAGTTCTTC. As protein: CASSYSRGLRNEQFF.

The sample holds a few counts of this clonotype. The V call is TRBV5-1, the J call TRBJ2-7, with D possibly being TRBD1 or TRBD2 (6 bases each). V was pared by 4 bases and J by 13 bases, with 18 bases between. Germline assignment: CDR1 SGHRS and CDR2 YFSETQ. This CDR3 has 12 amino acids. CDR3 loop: CASSPPKGGFYF. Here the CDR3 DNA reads TGCGCCAGCAGCCCCCCCAAGGGGGGATTCTACTTC.

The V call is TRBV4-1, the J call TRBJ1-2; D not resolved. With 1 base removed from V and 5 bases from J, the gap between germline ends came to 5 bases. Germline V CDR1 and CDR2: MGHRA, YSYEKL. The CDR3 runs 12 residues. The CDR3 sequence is CASSQAEYGYTF. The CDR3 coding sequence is TGCGCCAGCAGCCAAGCCGAATATGGCTACACCTTC.

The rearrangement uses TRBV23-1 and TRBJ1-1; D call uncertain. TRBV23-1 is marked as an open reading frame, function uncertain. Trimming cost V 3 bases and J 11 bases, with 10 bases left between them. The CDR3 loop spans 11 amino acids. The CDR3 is CASSHSPGAFF. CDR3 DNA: TGCGCCAGCAGTCACTCACCGGGGGCTTTCTTT.

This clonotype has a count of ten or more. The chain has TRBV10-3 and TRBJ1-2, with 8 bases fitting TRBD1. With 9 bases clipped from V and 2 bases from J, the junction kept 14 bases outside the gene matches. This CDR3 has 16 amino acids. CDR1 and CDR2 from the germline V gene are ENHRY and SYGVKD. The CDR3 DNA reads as TGTGCCATGCGGGGACAGGCCACGCCAGGGAACTATGGCTACACCTTC. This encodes CAMRGQATPGNYGYTF.

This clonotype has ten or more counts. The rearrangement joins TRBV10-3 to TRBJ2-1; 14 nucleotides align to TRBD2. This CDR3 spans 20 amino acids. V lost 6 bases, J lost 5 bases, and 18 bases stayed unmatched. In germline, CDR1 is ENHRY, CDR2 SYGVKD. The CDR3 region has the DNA TGTGCCATCAGGCAGTCGGGACTAGCGGGAGCCAGGGGGTTCGACAATGAGCAGTTCTTC. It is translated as CAIRQSGLAGARGFDNEQFF.

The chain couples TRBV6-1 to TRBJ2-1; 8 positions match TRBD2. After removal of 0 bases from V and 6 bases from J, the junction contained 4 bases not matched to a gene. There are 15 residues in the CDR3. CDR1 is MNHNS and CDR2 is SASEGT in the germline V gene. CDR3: CASSEASGRPNEQFF. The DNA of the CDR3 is TGTGCCAGCAGTGAAGCCAGCGGGAGACCCAATGAGCAGTTCTTC.

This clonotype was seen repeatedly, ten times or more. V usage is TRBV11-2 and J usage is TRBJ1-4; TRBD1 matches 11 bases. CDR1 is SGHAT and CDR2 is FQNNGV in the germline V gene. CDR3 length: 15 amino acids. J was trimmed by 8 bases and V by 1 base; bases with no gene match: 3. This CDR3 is CASSLGTGGNEKLFF. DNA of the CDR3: TGTGCCAGCAGCTTAGGGACAGGGGGCAACGAAAAACTGTTTTTT.

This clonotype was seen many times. CDR3 protein: CASSSSRARNYGYTF. The CDR3 nucleotides are TGTGCCAGCAGCTCCTCCAGAGCACGCAACTATGGCTACACCTTC. V and J are TRBV7-8 and TRBJ1-2; D is unclear. Per germline, CDR1 SGHVS and CDR2 FQNEAQ. V lost 4 bases and J 2 bases, leaving 14 bases between the germline ends. The CDR3 consists of 15 residues.

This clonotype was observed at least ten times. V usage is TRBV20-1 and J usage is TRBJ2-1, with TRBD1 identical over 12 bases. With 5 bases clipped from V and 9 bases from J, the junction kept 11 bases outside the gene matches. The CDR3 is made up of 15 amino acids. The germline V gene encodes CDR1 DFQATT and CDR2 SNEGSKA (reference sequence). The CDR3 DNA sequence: TGCAGTGCTCGACCCGGGGACAGGGGGCGCGTTGAGCAGTTCTTC. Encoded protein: CSARPGDRGRVEQFF.

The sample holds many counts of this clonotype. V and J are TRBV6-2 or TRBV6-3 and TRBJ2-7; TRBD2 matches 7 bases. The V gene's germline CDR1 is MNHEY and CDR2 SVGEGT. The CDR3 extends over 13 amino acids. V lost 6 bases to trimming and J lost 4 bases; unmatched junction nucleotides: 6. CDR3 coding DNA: TGTGCCAGCAGATCCACTAGCGAGTACGAGCAGTACTTC. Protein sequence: CASRSTSEYEQYF.

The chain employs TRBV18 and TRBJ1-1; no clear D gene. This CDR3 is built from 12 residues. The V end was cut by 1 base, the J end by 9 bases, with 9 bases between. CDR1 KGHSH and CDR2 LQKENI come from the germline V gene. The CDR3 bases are TGTGCCAGCTCACCACTCGGGCTTCAAGCTTTCTTT. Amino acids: CASSPLGLQAFF.

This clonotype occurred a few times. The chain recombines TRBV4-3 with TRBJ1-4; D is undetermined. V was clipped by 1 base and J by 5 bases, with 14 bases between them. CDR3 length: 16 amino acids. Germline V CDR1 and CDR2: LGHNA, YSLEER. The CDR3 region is CASSQVGGAVNEKLFF. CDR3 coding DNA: TGCGCCAGCAGCCAAGTCGGAGGAGCCGTCAATGAAAAACTGTTTTTT.

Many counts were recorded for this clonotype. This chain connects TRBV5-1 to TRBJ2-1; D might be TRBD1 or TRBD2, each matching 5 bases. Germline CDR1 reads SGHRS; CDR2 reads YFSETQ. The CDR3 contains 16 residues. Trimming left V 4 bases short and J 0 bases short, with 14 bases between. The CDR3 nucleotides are TGCGCCAGCAGCCCCGAGGGGTCGCCCTCCTACAATGAGCAGTTCTTC. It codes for CASSPEGSPSYNEQFF. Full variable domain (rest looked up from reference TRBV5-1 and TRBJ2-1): KAGVTQTPRYLIKTRGQQVTLSCSPISGHRSVSWYQQTPGQGLQFLFEYFSETQRNKGNFPGRFSGRQFSNSRSEMNVSTLELGDSALYLCASSPEGSPSYNEQFFGPGTRLTVL.

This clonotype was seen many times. CDR3 sequence: CASSQISSQTEQYF. CDR3 bases: TGTGCCAGCAGCCAAATTAGCTCCCAGACCGAGCAGTACTTC. The chain recombines TRBV3-1 with TRBJ2-7, with D uncertain. CDR3 length: 14 residues. Trimming removed 2 bases at V and 6 bases at J, with 14 bases between. Germline V lookup: CDR1 LGHDT, CDR2 YNNKEL (reference sequence).

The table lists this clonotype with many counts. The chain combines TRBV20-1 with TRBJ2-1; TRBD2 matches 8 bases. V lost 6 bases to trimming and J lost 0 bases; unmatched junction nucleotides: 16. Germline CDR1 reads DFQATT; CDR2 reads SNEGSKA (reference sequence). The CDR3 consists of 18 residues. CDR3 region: CSAERGMAGVSSYNEQFF. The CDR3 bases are TGCAGTGCCGAGCGGGGGATGGCGGGAGTGAGCTCCTACAATGAGCAGTTCTTC.

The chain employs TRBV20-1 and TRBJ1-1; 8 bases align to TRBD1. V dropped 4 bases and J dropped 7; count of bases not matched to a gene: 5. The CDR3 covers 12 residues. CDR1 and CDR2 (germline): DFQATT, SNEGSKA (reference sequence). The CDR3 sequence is CSAMDRADEAFF. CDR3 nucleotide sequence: TGCAGTGCTATGGACAGGGCAGATGAAGCTTTCTTT.

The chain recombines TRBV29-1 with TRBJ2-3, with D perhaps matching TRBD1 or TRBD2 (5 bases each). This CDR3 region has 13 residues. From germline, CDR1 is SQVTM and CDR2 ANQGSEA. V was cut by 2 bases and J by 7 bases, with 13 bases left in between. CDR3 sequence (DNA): TGCAGCGTTGAAAGGGACCCCAGGAATACGCAGTATTTT. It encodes CSVERDPRNTQYF.

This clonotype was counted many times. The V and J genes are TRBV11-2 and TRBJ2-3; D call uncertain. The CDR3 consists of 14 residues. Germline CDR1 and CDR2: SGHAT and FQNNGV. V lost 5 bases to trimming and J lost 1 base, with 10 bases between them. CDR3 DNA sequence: TGTGCCAGCAGCCCGACTCGAGGCACAGATACGCAGTATTTT. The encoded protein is CASSPTRGTDTQYF.

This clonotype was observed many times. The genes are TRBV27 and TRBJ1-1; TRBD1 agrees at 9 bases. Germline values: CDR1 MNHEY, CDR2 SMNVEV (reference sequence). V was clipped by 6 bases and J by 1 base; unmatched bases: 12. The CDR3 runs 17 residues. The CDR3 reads CASSRKGGQGGNTEAFF. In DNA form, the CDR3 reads TGTGCCAGCAGCCGAAAGGGGGGACAGGGAGGGAACACTGAAGCTTTCTTT.

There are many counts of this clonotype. In DNA form, the CDR3 reads TGTGCCAGCAGCCCGAGCGGGAGTGGCGGGACCCAGTACTTC. The encoded protein is CASSPSGSGGTQYF. This chain uses TRBV12-3 or TRBV12-4 with TRBJ2-5; 8 bases are shared with TRBD2. J gave up 7 bases and V 6 bases, and 10 bases lay outside the gene matches. This CDR3 is 14 amino acids long.

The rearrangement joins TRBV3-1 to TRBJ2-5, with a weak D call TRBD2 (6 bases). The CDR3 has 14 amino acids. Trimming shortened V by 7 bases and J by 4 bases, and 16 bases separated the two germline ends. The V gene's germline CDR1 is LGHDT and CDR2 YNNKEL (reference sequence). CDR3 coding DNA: TGTGCCAGCACCCTCATCGGGCGGGGAGAGACCCAGTACTTC. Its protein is CASTLIGRGETQYF.

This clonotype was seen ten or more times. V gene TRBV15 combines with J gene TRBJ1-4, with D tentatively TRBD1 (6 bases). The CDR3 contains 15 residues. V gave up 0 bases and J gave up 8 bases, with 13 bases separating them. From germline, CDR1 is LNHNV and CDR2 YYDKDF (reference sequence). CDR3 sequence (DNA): TGTGCCACCAGCAGAGACGGACAGTTTCGCGAAAAACTGTTTTTT. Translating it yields CATSRDGQFREKLFF.

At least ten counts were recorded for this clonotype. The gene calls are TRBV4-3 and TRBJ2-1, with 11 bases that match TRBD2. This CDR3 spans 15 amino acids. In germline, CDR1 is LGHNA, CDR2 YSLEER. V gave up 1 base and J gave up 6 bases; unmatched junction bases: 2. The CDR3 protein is CASSQGTSGPNEQFF. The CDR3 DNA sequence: TGCGCCAGCAGCCAAGGGACTAGCGGGCCCAATGAGCAGTTCTTC.